The clone carrying this T cell receptor beta chain came up once. This sample was taken from a study of blood T cell repertoires in COVID-19. The CDR3 runs to 14 residues. With 1 base removed from V and 5 bases from J, the gap between germline ends came to 11 bases. The germline CDR1 and CDR2 sequences are SGHAT and FQNNGV. Sequencing used immunoSEQ multiplex PCR; TCRdb keeps in-frame clones, though not all of them. This table holds under 250,000 clones, around 83% found once. Participants, about 18 to 90 years old, spanned 25 or so US areas. This chain joins TRBV11-2 and TRBJ2-5; D is unclear. The sequence came from a woman aged 40 to 50 with acute COVID-19. The sample taken for sequencing was PBMCs or T cells enriched from blood (not recorded which). CDR3 region: CASSLALFPETQYF. The CDR3 nucleotides read TGTGCCAGCAGCTTAGCCCTTTTCCCCGAGACCCAGTACTTC.